This is a list of T cell receptor beta chains from one sample in a study of cytomegalovirus exposure and HLA in healthy donors. Profiled with immunoSEQ multiplex PCR; TCRdb holds only in-frame clones, not every one. This table has 220,000 or so clones, roughly 70% appearing once. Sequencing was performed on PBMCs. These receptors originate from a woman in her thirties in good health and CMV-seronegative. Both conserved end residues are part of each CDR3. D genes are given only for firm matches. Rows may omit the clone size; those that give it use once, few, many or a size class.

j_call: TRBJ2-7; d_call: TRBD1; v_call: TRBV5-1; clone_size: few; cdr3_nt: TGCGCCAGCAGATCCGGACAGGGCCTCTCCTACGAGCAGTACTTC; cdr3_aa: CASRSGQGLSYEQYF
j_call: TRBJ1-1; d_call: .; v_call: TRBV6-1; clone_size: .; cdr3_nt: TGTGCCAGCAGTGAGGGGTGGAGGGCGAGGGAAGACACTGAAGCTTTCTTT; cdr3_aa: CASSEGWRAREDTEAFF
j_call: TRBJ1-6; d_call: TRBD1; v_call: TRBV19; clone_size: .; cdr3_nt: TGTGCCAGTAGTCTAAAACAGGGGGCCCTCCACTTT; cdr3_aa: CASSLKQGALHF
j_call: TRBJ1-3; d_call: TRBD1; v_call: TRBV9; clone_size: .; cdr3_nt: TGTGCCAGCAGCGTAGTAGGGGGCACTGGAAACACCATATATTTT; cdr3_aa: CASSVVGGTGNTIYF
j_call: TRBJ1-2; d_call: .; v_call: TRBV11-2; clone_size: once; cdr3_nt: TGTGCCAGCAGCTTAGGCCTAAGCTATGGCTACACCTTC; cdr3_aa: CASSLGLSYGYTF
j_call: TRBJ2-7; d_call: .; v_call: TRBV6-5; clone_size: .; cdr3_nt: TGTGCCAGCAGCTACCAGATTTCCTACGAGCAGTACTTC; cdr3_aa: CASSYQISYEQYF
j_call: TRBJ2-2; d_call: .; v_call: TRBV7-6; clone_size: .; cdr3_nt: TGTGCCAGCAGCGCAGTCTGGAACACCGGGGAGCTGTTTTTT; cdr3_aa: CASSAVWNTGELFF
j_call: TRBJ2-1; d_call: TRBD2; v_call: TRBV10-3; clone_size: .; cdr3_nt: TGTGCCATCAGTTATAGCGGGAGGGATTACAATGAGCAGTTCTTC; cdr3_aa: CAISYSGRDYNEQFF
j_call: TRBJ2-7; d_call: TRBD1; v_call: TRBV11-3; clone_size: .; cdr3_nt: TGTGCCAGCAGCTTATACTCCGGGACAGCAACCTACGAGCAGTACTTC; cdr3_aa: CASSLYSGTATYEQYF
j_call: TRBJ1-5; d_call: .; v_call: TRBV30; clone_size: .; cdr3_nt: TGTGCCTGGAGTGTTGGTCAGGCAGGGAAGCAGCCCCAGCATTTT; cdr3_aa: CAWSVGQAGKQPQHF
j_call: TRBJ1-1; d_call: .; v_call: TRBV9; clone_size: .; cdr3_nt: TGTGCCAGCAGCCCCCTTTCGGCCGGGGTCACTGAAGCTTTCTTT; cdr3_aa: CASSPLSAGVTEAFF
j_call: TRBJ2-1; d_call: TRBD2; v_call: TRBV30; clone_size: .; cdr3_nt: TGTGCCCGTTCGGGGGGGGTATACAATGAGCAGTTCTTC; cdr3_aa: CARSGGVYNEQFF
j_call: TRBJ1-2; d_call: .; v_call: TRBV20-1; clone_size: .; cdr3_nt: TGCAGTGCCCAGGGATCACGGGGCTACACCTTC; cdr3_aa: CSAQGSRGYTF
j_call: TRBJ1-1; d_call: .; v_call: TRBV7-9; clone_size: few; cdr3_nt: TGTGCCAGCAGCTTAGCGCGGGTGAACACTGAAGCTTTCTTT; cdr3_aa: CASSLARVNTEAFF
j_call: TRBJ1-1; d_call: TRBD1; v_call: TRBV11-3; clone_size: .; cdr3_nt: TGTGCCAGCAGCCCGGGGACAGGGATGACTGAAGCTTTCTTT; cdr3_aa: CASSPGTGMTEAFF
j_call: TRBJ2-7; d_call: .; v_call: TRBV4-2; clone_size: once; cdr3_nt: TGTGCCAGCAGCCAAGGAGGTCCGGAAGAGCAGTACTTC; cdr3_aa: CASSQGGPEEQYF
j_call: TRBJ2-3; d_call: .; v_call: TRBV4-1; clone_size: once; cdr3_nt: TGCGCCAGCAGCCAAGGAGATAGGAGATCCACAGATACGCAGTATTTT; cdr3_aa: CASSQGDRRSTDTQYF
j_call: TRBJ2-7; d_call: TRBD1; v_call: TRBV5-6; clone_size: .; cdr3_nt: TGTGCCAGCAGCTTCGGGACAGACCTTTACGAGCAGTACTTC; cdr3_aa: CASSFGTDLYEQYF
j_call: TRBJ1-3; d_call: .; v_call: TRBV18; clone_size: .; cdr3_nt: TGTGCCAGCTCACCCAGCGGGGGTACGGGAAACACCATATATTTT; cdr3_aa: CASSPSGGTGNTIYF
j_call: TRBJ1-1; d_call: TRBD1; v_call: TRBV5-3; clone_size: .; cdr3_nt: TGTGCCAGAAGCGGCTATACAGGGGTGAACACTGAAGCTCTCTTT; cdr3_aa: CARSGYTGVNTEALF
j_call: TRBJ1-4; d_call: .; v_call: TRBV5-6; clone_size: .; cdr3_nt: TGTGCCAGCAGCGTCCGGGACTGGCGTGAAAAACTGTTTTTT; cdr3_aa: CASSVRDWREKLFF
j_call: TRBJ2-1; d_call: .; v_call: TRBV7-7; clone_size: .; cdr3_nt: TGTGCTAGCAGCTTAAGGGAGCAAACGGCTGAGCAGTTCTTC; cdr3_aa: CASSLREQTAEQFF
j_call: TRBJ1-2; d_call: TRBD1; v_call: TRBV7-2; clone_size: .; cdr3_nt: TGTGCCAGCAGCTCGGGACAGGTGGTTGCTAACTATGGCTACACCTTC; cdr3_aa: CASSSGQVVANYGYTF
j_call: TRBJ1-1; d_call: TRBD1; v_call: TRBV7-2; clone_size: .; cdr3_nt: TGTGCCAGCAGCTTATTGTCAGGGGGAAACACTGAAGCTTTCTTT; cdr3_aa: CASSLLSGGNTEAFF
j_call: TRBJ1-3; d_call: .; v_call: TRBV30; clone_size: .; cdr3_nt: TGTGCCTGGAGTGTACAATATGGGAGACGCGTCAGAAACACCATATATTTT; cdr3_aa: CAWSVQYGRRVRNTIYF
j_call: TRBJ1-2; d_call: TRBD1; v_call: TRBV4-1; clone_size: .; cdr3_nt: TGCGCCAGCAGCCCACCTTATTCGCGGGACAGGGGGAACTATGGCTACACCTTC; cdr3_aa: CASSPPYSRDRGNYGYTF
j_call: TRBJ1-1; d_call: .; v_call: TRBV5-8; clone_size: .; cdr3_nt: TGTGCCAGCATCCCTCGGACACATCTGGGGAACACTGAAGCTTTCTTT; cdr3_aa: CASIPRTHLGNTEAFF
j_call: TRBJ2-5; d_call: TRBD2; v_call: TRBV9; clone_size: .; cdr3_nt: TGTGCCAGCAGCCCACGCTCCCTAGCGGGGGTCATACAAGAGACCCAGTACTTC; cdr3_aa: CASSPRSLAGVIQETQYF
j_call: TRBJ2-1; d_call: TRBD1; v_call: TRBV5-1; clone_size: .; cdr3_nt: TGCGCCAGCAGTTTGGACAGGGTAGGGAATGAGCAGTTCTTC; cdr3_aa: CASSLDRVGNEQFF
j_call: TRBJ1-1; d_call: .; v_call: TRBV7-9; clone_size: few; cdr3_nt: TGTGCCAGCAGCAGGAGGGGAGAAGCTTTCTTT; cdr3_aa: CASSRRGEAFF
j_call: TRBJ2-5; d_call: .; v_call: TRBV11-3; clone_size: .; cdr3_nt: TGTGCCAGCAGCCCCAGGGCAGGGGAAGAGACCCAGTACTTC; cdr3_aa: CASSPRAGEETQYF
j_call: TRBJ1-4; d_call: TRBD1; v_call: TRBV19; clone_size: .; cdr3_nt: TGTGCCAGTAGTACTGGTAGGGACAGGCTTGGGGAACTGTTTTTT; cdr3_aa: CASSTGRDRLGELFF
j_call: TRBJ1-1; d_call: .; v_call: TRBV5-6; clone_size: .; cdr3_nt: TGTGCCAGCAGTCCGGTGGGGCTGAGGACTGAAGCTTTCTTT; cdr3_aa: CASSPVGLRTEAFF
j_call: TRBJ2-1; d_call: TRBD1; v_call: TRBV6-1; clone_size: .; cdr3_nt: TGTGCCAGCACCTCAAGTACAGGGGTCAATGAGCAGTTCTTC; cdr3_aa: CASTSSTGVNEQFF
j_call: TRBJ2-2; d_call: TRBD2; v_call: TRBV7-7; clone_size: .; cdr3_nt: TGTGCTAGCAGCTTAAGTTCCGGGAGGATAATCGGGGAGCTGTTTTTT; cdr3_aa: CASSLSSGRIIGELFF
j_call: TRBJ1-1; d_call: .; v_call: TRBV18; clone_size: .; cdr3_nt: TGTGCCAGCTCACCCATAAGGGGCCTAGGCACTGAAGCTTTCTTT; cdr3_aa: CASSPIRGLGTEAFF
j_call: TRBJ1-4; d_call: .; v_call: TRBV21-1; clone_size: .; cdr3_nt: TGTGCCAGCAGCAAAGCACGAGGAGCAACTAATGAAAAACTGTTTTTT; cdr3_aa: CASSKARGATNEKLFF
j_call: TRBJ2-7; d_call: .; v_call: TRBV29-1; clone_size: .; cdr3_nt: TGCAGCGTTGAACGGGGTGGCTACGAGCAGTACTTC; cdr3_aa: CSVERGGYEQYF
j_call: TRBJ1-4; d_call: .; v_call: TRBV30; clone_size: once; cdr3_nt: TGTGCCTGGAACCCCGGGAGGCTTAATGAAAAACTGTTTTTT; cdr3_aa: CAWNPGRLNEKLFF
j_call: TRBJ1-5; d_call: .; v_call: TRBV19; clone_size: .; cdr3_nt: TGTGCCAGTAGTATGTCGGCGGGTAGCAATCAGCCCCAGCATTTT; cdr3_aa: CASSMSAGSNQPQHF
j_call: TRBJ1-1; d_call: .; v_call: TRBV7-3; clone_size: .; cdr3_nt: TGTGCCAGCAGGAGGACATTGAACACTGAAGCTTTCTTT; cdr3_aa: CASRRTLNTEAFF